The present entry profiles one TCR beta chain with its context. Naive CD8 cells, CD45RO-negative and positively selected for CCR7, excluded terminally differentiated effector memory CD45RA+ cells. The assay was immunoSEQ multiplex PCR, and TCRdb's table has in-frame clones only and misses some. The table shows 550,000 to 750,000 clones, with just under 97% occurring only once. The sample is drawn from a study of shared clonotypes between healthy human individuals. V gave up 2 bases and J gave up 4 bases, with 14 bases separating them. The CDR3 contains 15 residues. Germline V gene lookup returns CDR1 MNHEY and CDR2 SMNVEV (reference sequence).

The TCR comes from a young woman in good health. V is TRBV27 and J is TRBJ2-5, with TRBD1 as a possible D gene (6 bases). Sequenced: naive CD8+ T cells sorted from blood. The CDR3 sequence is CASSLLPGRGETQYF. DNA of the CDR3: TGTGCCAGCAGTTTACTGCCCGGCAGGGGAGAGACCCAGTACTTC.